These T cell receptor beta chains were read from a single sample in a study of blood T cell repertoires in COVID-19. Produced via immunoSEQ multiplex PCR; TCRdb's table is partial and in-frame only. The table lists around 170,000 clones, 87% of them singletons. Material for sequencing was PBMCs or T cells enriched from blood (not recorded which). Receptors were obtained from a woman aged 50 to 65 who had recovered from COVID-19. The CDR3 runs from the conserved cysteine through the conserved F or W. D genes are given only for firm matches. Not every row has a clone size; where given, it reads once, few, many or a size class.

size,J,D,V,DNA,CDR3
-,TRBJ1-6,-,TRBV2,TGTGCCAGCAGTGACTCCTCTGCACCCCTCCACTTT,CASSDSSAPLHF
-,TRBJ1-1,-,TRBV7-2,TGTGCCAGCAGCTTGCAGGGCTCCACTGAAGCTTTCTTT,CASSLQGSTEAFF
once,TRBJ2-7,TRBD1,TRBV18,TGTGCCAGCTCACCAGGACAGGTGAGGGTGAACGAGCAGTACTTC,CASSPGQVRVNEQYF
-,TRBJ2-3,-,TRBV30,TGTGCCTGGAGTGTCCCGCGGGGAAAAGGGGCAGATACGCAGTATTTT,CAWSVPRGKGADTQYF
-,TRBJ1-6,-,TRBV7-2,TGTGCCAGCAGCTTAGTAGGAGTGACAGGCAGTTCACCCCTCCACTTT,CASSLVGVTGSSPLHF
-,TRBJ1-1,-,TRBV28,TGTGCCAGCAGTTCCCCGGGGGAGAACACTGAAGCTTTCTTT,CASSSPGENTEAFF
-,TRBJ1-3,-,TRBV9,TGTGCCAGCATCCCCCCCCGGGCAGGGAATATCGGAAACACCATATATTTT,CASIPPRAGNIGNTIYF
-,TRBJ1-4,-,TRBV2,TGTGCCAGCCGGGGGGGTCGGGAAAAACTGTTTTTT,CASRGGREKLFF
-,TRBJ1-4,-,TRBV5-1,TGCGCCAGCAGCTTGGGACGAGGGGAGGGGACAAACGAAAAACTGTTTTTT,CASSLGRGEGTNEKLFF
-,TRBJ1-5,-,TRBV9,TGTGCCAGCAGCGTAGGGGGAGGGTCCGAGCCCCAGCATTTT,CASSVGGGSEPQHF
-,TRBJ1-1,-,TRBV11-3,TGTGCCAGCAGCTCCGGGGGAGGTGCTGAAGCTTTCTTT,CASSSGGGAEAFF
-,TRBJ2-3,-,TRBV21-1,TGTGCCAGCAGCCCAAATAAACCCTTTGGGACTTACGAGGCGGATACGCAGTATTTT,CASSPNKPFGTYEADTQYF
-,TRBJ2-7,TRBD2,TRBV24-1,TGTGCCACCAGTACCCAGGGAGGGGACGGCGAGCAGTACTTC,CATSTQGGDGEQYF
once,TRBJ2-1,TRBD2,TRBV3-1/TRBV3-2,TGTGCCAGCAGCCAAGCTCCAAGCGGGAGGGCCGGTGAGCAGTTCTTC,CASSQAPSGRAGEQFF
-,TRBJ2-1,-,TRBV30,TGTGCCTTCCTCGGTTTGTCTCACAATGAGCAGTTCTTC,CAFLGLSHNEQFF
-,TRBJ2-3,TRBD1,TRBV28,TGTGCCAGCAGTTTCCGGACAGGGAACACAGATACGCAGTATTTT,CASSFRTGNTDTQYF
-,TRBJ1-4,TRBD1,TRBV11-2,TGTGCCAGCAGCGCCGGGGACAGGGATAATGAAAAACTGTTTTTT,CASSAGDRDNEKLFF
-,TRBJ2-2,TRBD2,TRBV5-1,TGCGCCAGCAGCCCCGGGACTAGCGGGAGTCGAACCGGGGAGCTGTTTTTT,CASSPGTSGSRTGELFF
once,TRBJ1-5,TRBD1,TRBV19,TGTGCCAGTAGTATAGGCAGGGACAGGGGAATCTCTGATCAGCCCCAGCATTTT,CASSIGRDRGISDQPQHF
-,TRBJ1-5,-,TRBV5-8,TGTGCCAGCACCCCGGGTGGGGGCACTCCATATCAGCCCCAGCATTTT,CASTPGGGTPYQPQHF
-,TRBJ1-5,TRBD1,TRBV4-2,TGTGCCAGCAGCCATGTGGGACAGAATAGCAATCAGCCCCAGCATTTT,CASSHVGQNSNQPQHF
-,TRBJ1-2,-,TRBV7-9,TGTGCCAGCAGCTTAGGGGAAGGCGGGCTTTTCACCTTC,CASSLGEGGLFTF
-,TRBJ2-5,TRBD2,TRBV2,TGTGCCAGCAGTGGGAACGGGAGGCTTTTGGAGACCCAGTACTTC,CASSGNGRLLETQYF
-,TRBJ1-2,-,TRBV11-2,TGTGCCAGCAGCACTACAGGGACTAACTATGGCTACACCTTC,CASSTTGTNYGYTF
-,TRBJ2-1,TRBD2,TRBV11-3,TGTGCCAGCAGCTTAGAGGGAGGGCCCGGGGTTGAGCAGTTCTTC,CASSLEGGPGVEQFF
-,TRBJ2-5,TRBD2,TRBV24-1,TGTGCCACCAGTGGCCCTAGCGGATACCAAGAGACCCAGTACTTC,CATSGPSGYQETQYF
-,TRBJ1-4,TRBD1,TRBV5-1,TGCGCCAGCAGCTTGTGGGCAGGGGGTAATGAAAAACTGTTTTTT,CASSLWAGGNEKLFF
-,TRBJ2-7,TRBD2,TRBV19,TGTGCCAGTAGTATGCAAGTAGCGGGATCAACCTACGAGCAGTACTTC,CASSMQVAGSTYEQYF
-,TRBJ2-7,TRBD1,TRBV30,TGTGCCTGGACTCGACAGGGGGCCTACGAGCAGTACTTC,CAWTRQGAYEQYF
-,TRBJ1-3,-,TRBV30,TGTGCCTGGAGTCCTACGGGTTTCGGAAACACCATATATTTT,CAWSPTGFGNTIYF
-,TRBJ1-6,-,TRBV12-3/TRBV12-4,TGTGCCAGCAGTTTAGCGGGGCCACCCCTCCACTTT,CASSLAGPPLHF
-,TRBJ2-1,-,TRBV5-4,TGTGCCAGCAGCTTGGCCAGCGGACCCTCCTACAATGAGCAGTTCTTC,CASSLASGPSYNEQFF
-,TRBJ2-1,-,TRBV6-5,TGTGCCAGCAGTTACTCCGGGACTTTAATCTTC,CASSYSGTLIF
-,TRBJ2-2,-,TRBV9,TGTGCCAGCAGCGTGCAGACCGGGGAGCTGTTTTTT,CASSVQTGELFF
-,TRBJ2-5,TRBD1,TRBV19,TGTGCCAGTAGTATAGGGGGGACAGTTCAAGAGACCCAGTACTTC,CASSIGGTVQETQYF